This TCR beta chain was retrieved from a study of blood T cells in healthy people across ages. Primed by a sample-barcoded 5' primer and a J-beta primer mix, a second PCR proceeded for about 6 to 11 cycles. TCRdb re-called the 5' RACE reads through MiXCR, storing one row per CDR3 protein. The table has about 1.5 million distinct CDR3 sequences, 35% to 45% seen once. In germline, CDR1 is SEHNR, CDR2 FQNEAQ (reference sequence). CDR3 length equals 12 residues. This clonotype has at least ten counts. Mismatch with germline at one junction end may stem from a read error. The rearrangement uses TRBV7-9 and TRBJ2-3; D uncertain. This receptor was taken from a woman aged 18-29 years in good health. The material sequenced was blood. The DNA for the CDR3 is TGCGCCAGCAGCCAAGGCGAAGATACGCAGTATTTT. Amino acids: CASSQGEDTQYF.